Shown below are 18 T cell receptor beta chains from a single sample sequenced in a study of blood T cells in healthy people across ages (dated by TCRdb to the mid-2010s). Receptor amplification or capture employed 5' RACE. A second roughly 6 to 11 cycle PCR used a sample-barcoded 5' primer and a J-beta primer mix. TCRdb redid the processing of the public reads, applying fastp at Q25 and MiXCR, and retained in-frame beta chains. Rows are unified per CDR3 protein, each entry keeping the most common DNA and genes. The sample includes around 1,800,000 distinct CDR3 sequences, with approximately 40% observed a single time. Clones ranked in the top ten supply 20% to 25% of the sample. The specimen was blood. The receptors were sampled from a human donor in good health.

V and J are TRBV20-1 and TRBJ2-7, with 9 bases that match TRBD2. V was clipped by 6 bases and J by 0 bases; unmatched bases: 3. The CDR3 has 13 amino acids. CDR1 is DFQATT, CDR2 SNEGSKA, per germline (reference sequence). CDR3 sequence reads: CSAIAGASYEQYF. The DNA of the CDR3 is TGCAGTGCAATAGCGGGGGCCTCCTACGAGCAGTACTTC.

The CDR3 DNA reads TGTGCCAGCAGCGGGCTCTATGGAGGCAATCAGCCCCAGCATTTT. It encodes CASSGLYGGNQPQHF. The chain couples TRBV6-6 to TRBJ1-5; no reliable D call. CDR1 MNHNY and CDR2 SVGAGI come from the germline V gene (reference sequence). V was shortened by 6 bases and J by 2 bases, with 14 bases between the two germline ends. CDR3 size: 15 residues.

This clonotype was found once. V gene TRBV5-1 combines with J gene TRBJ2-1, with 11 bases identical to TRBD1. CDR1 SGHRS and CDR2 YFSETQ come from the germline V gene. The CDR3 spans 14 residues. The trim removed 4 bases at V and 9 bases at J, leaving 6 bases unmatched. The CDR3 DNA reads TGCGCCAGCAGCGAAGGGACAGGGGGGGGTGAGCAGTTCTTC. It specifies CASSEGTGGGEQFF.

The rearrangement uses TRBV6-5 and TRBJ2-1, with TRBD2 matching over 8 bases. Germline assignment: CDR1 MNHEY and CDR2 SVGAGI. The CDR3 is 13 residues long. The ends lost 8 bases at V and 10 bases at J; junction bases unmatched: 10. As DNA, the CDR3 is TGTGCCAGCGGAAGGAGTAGCGGGGAAGAGCAGTTCTTC. It translates to CASGRSSGEEQFF.

This clonotype was found once. J is TRBJ1-5 and V is TRBV6-2 or TRBV6-3, with 7 bases aligning to TRBD1. The CDR3 runs 13 residues. Unmatched junction bases numbered 5, after V lost 8 bases and J lost 4 bases. Germline V gene lookup returns CDR1 MNHEY and CDR2 SVGEGT. The CDR3 spells CASQDRANQPQHF. The DNA for the CDR3 is TGTGCCAGCCAAGACAGGGCAAATCAGCCCCAGCATTTT.

The chain has TRBV11-2 and TRBJ2-7, with D possibly being TRBD1 or TRBD2 (5 bases each). Germline V gene data show CDR1 as SGHAT and CDR2 as FQNNGV. The CDR3 spans 16 residues. The V gene lost 4 bases and the J gene lost 3 bases, with 19 bases spanning the gap. CDR3 sequence reads: CASSSPGASNFYEQYF. DNA of the CDR3: TGTGCCAGCAGCTCCCCCGGGGCCAGTAACTTCTACGAGCAGTACTTC.

The chain joins TRBV7-8 to TRBJ2-5; D may be TRBD2 (5 bases). V was clipped by 2 bases and J by 5 bases, with 15 bases between them. Germline V gene sequence: CDR1 SGHVS, CDR2 FQNEAQ. The CDR3 is 15 amino acids. The CDR3 DNA sequence: TGTGCCAGCAGCTTATTACTAGGGATGGGGGAGACCCAGTACTTC. Translated: CASSLLLGMGETQYF.

This clonotype was seen only a few times. The chain combines TRBV3-1 with TRBJ2-7; a weak D match, TRBD2 (5 bases). Trimming removed 0 bases at V and 3 bases at J, with 12 bases between. The CDR3 consists of 15 residues. The germline V gene has CDR1 LGHDT and CDR2 YNNKEL (reference sequence). For the CDR3, the DNA is TGTGCCAGCAGCCAAGATCGGGAACTGTACTACGAGCAGTACTTC. Translated, it gives CASSQDRELYYEQYF.

The chain employs TRBV7-9 and TRBJ2-6; weak D call: TRBD2 (5 bases). Trimming cost V 4 bases and J 0 bases, with 13 bases left between them. The CDR3 is made up of 17 amino acids. Germline-derived CDR1 and CDR2 are SEHNR and FQNEAQ (reference sequence). In DNA, the CDR3 is TGTGCCAGCAGCTCCGGACTGGGGAACTCTGGGGCCAACGTCCTGACTTTC. This gives the protein CASSSGLGNSGANVLTF. The variable domain in full, with the rest retrieved from reference TRBV7-9 and TRBJ2-6, is DTGVSQNPRHKITKRGQNVTFRCDPISEHNRLYWYRQTLGQGPEFLTYFQNEAQLEKSRLLSDRFSAERPKGSFSTLEIQRTEQGDSAMYLCASSSGLGNSGANVLTFGAGSRLTVL.

V and J are TRBV20-1 and TRBJ2-1; a weak D match, TRBD1 (6 bases). Trimming removed 6 bases at V and 0 bases at J, with 12 bases between. The CDR3 consists of 14 residues. CDR1 and CDR2 (germline): DFQATT, SNEGSKA (reference sequence). The CDR3 DNA follows: TGCAGTGCACCGACAGGAGGCTCCTACAATGAGCAGTTCTTC. The encoded protein is CSAPTGGSYNEQFF.

The chain combines TRBV29-1 with TRBJ1-1, with D tentatively TRBD1 (6 bases). The germline V gene has CDR1 SQVTM and CDR2 ANQGSEA. This CDR3 is 13 amino acids long. V lost 6 bases to trimming and J lost 7 bases, with 18 bases between them. The CDR3 DNA follows: TGCAGCGTACTGATATCAGGGGCCTTTGAAGCTTTCTTT. It codes for CSVLISGAFEAFF. Combining the CDR3 with reference TRBV29-1 and TRBJ1-1 gives the whole variable domain SAVISQKPSRDICQRGTSLTIQCQVDSQVTMMFWYRQQPGQSLTLIATANQGSEATYESGFVIDKFPISRPNLTFSTLTVSNMSPEDSSIYLCSVLISGAFEAFFGQGTRLTVV.

As for this clonotype: It may be a read error: a sequence one base away is much more abundant. V and J are TRBV20-1 and TRBJ2-1; TRBD1 or TRBD2 may be the D gene (6 bases each). The J call may not be correct, given that the DNA end is closer to TRBJ2-7. CDR1 and CDR2 (germline): DFQATT, SNEGSKA (reference sequence). The CDR3 is 16 residues long. For the CDR3, the DNA is TGCAGTGCTAGATCTTACGGCCGGGGGCTCTACAATGAGCAGTACTTC. The encoded protein is CSARSYGRGLYNEQYF.

The J gene is TRBJ2-5, the V gene TRBV5-1; TRBD2 matches at 8 bases. CDR3 size: 16 residues. The germline CDR1 and CDR2 sequences are SGHRS and YFSETQ. J gave up 5 bases and V 4 bases, and 13 bases lay outside the gene matches. The CDR3 nucleotides read TGCGCCAGCAGCCAGTACACTAGCGGCCCAGAGGAGACCCAGTACTTC. It yields the protein CASSQYTSGPEETQYF.

This clonotype has only one observation. The genes are TRBV7-8 and TRBJ1-4, with 9 bases aligning to TRBD1. Germline V gives CDR1 SGHVS, CDR2 FQNEAQ. V gave up 0 bases and J gave up 3 bases; unmatched junction bases: 11. The CDR3 is 19 amino acids. CDR3 coding DNA: TGTGCCAGCAGCTTAGCCCCCGGGACAGGGTCTACAGCTAATGAAAAACTGTTTTTT. It translates to CASSLAPGTGSTANEKLFF.

DNA for the CDR3: TGTGCCAGCAGCTTCGTCAACCTTCAGGGGGCGCGCACTGAAGCTTTCTTT. Translation gives CASSFVNLQGARTEAFF. The chain has TRBV7-8 and TRBJ1-1, with 8 bases lining up with TRBD1. CDR1 and CDR2 (germline): SGHVS, FQNEAQ. The CDR3 extends over 17 amino acids. The junction had 13 bases not matched to a gene; V was cut back by 3 bases and J by 4 bases.

The V and J genes are TRBV7-2 and TRBJ2-1; possibly TRBD1 for D (5 bases). Germline V CDR1 and CDR2: SGHTA, FQGNSA. V was shortened by 5 bases and J by 6 bases, with 11 bases between the two germline ends. The CDR3 runs 13 residues. This CDR3 is CASSQGVGNEQFF. The DNA for the CDR3 is TGTGCCAGCAGCCAAGGGGTGGGCAATGAGCAGTTCTTC. The full variable domain, with the rest looked up from reference TRBV7-2 and TRBJ2-1, is GAGVSQSPSNKVTEKGKDVELRCDPISGHTALYWYRQSLGQGLEFLIYFQGNSAPDKSGLPSDRFSAERTGGSVSTLTIQRTQQEDSAVYLCASSQGVGNEQFFGPGTRLTVL.

The gene calls are TRBV29-1 and TRBJ2-5; D possibly corresponds to TRBD1 (6 bases). The DNA end lines up better with TRBJ2-7; the J call may be wrong. Germline V gives CDR1 SQVTM, CDR2 ANQGSEA. The CDR3 covers 13 residues. This CDR3 reads CSVAGTLNYEQYF. For the CDR3, the DNA is TGCAGCGTTGCCGGGACACTTAACTACGAGCAGTACTTC.

The table lists this clonotype with a few counts. This sequence joins TRBV28 and TRBJ2-1, with 7 bases that match TRBD2. The CDR3 consists of 13 residues. J was trimmed by 7 bases and V by 8 bases; bases with no gene match: 8. The germline V gene has CDR1 MDHEN and CDR2 SYDVKM. The CDR3 protein is CASLKGRENEQFF. The CDR3 DNA reads TGTGCCAGCCTCAAGGGGAGGGAAAATGAGCAGTTCTTC.